The rows below give T cell receptor beta chains drawn from one sample of a study of T cells in Graves' hyperthyroidism and ophthalmopathy. TCRdb passed the multiplex PCR reads through MiXCR, listing each CDR3 protein once. The table records about 270,000 distinct CDR3 sequences, 22% of them present only once. The specimen was blood. These TCRs come from a man aged 25-45 years with Graves' ophthalmopathy. Both conserved end residues are part of each CDR3.

v_call: TRBV20-1
cdr3_aa: CSAPRYAGAPSYEQYF

v_call: TRBV28
cdr3_aa: CASRIQNTGELFF

v_call: TRBV15
cdr3_aa: CATSGWTESSGNTIYF

v_call: TRBV6-1
cdr3_aa: CASSEARTSREQYF

v_call: TRBV7-8
cdr3_aa: CASSLTTGGYNQPQHF

v_call: TRBV7-6
cdr3_aa: CASSTGLRNEQFF

v_call: TRBV28
cdr3_aa: CASGWDIYEQYF

v_call: TRBV29-1
cdr3_aa: CSVENTEAFF

v_call: TRBV2
cdr3_aa: CASSVVGQETQYF

v_call: TRBV28
cdr3_aa: CASSSSDRAGFNEQFF

v_call: TRBV5-1
cdr3_aa: CASRSSSTDTQYF

v_call: TRBV24-1
cdr3_aa: CATSDLAGASISTDTQYF

v_call: TRBV24-1
cdr3_aa: CATSLAAYNEQFF

v_call: TRBV27
cdr3_aa: CASSARASGSASYEQYF

v_call: TRBV5-5
cdr3_aa: CASSLATNNQPQHF

v_call: TRBV15
cdr3_aa: CATSRDHGTRSSSYNEQFF